Listed below are T cell receptor beta chains from one sample, sequenced in a study of T cell responses to AZD1222 COVID-19 vaccine. Measured with immunoSEQ multiplex PCR; TCRdb has only the in-frame clones, and not every one. The repertoire has 75,000 to 90,000 clones, roughly 90% of them found once; the top ten carry 4.7%. Sequencing was performed on peripheral blood, taken 28 days after the second AZD1222 dose. The receptors here all came from an adult who received the AZD1222 COVID-19 vaccine. Each CDR3 is given with its conserved first and last residue. A D gene is named only where the DNA matches it firmly. Clone size is given for some rows only: seen once, a few or many times, or a class if the clone is expanded.

V gene	J gene	clone size	D gene	CDR3 DNA	CDR3 protein
TRBV4-1	TRBJ2-1	.	.	TGCGCCAGCAGCCAAGAAGGATCTCACTATGGGGACAATGAGCAGTTCTTC	CASSQEGSHYGDNEQFF
TRBV28	TRBJ2-5	.	.	TGTGCCAGCAGTCCCCTTTGGACTCAAGAGACCCAGTACTTC	CASSPLWTQETQYF
TRBV28	TRBJ1-1	.	.	TGTGCCAGCAACCGTGGGGGGGTATGGGCTGAAGCTTTCTTT	CASNRGGVWAEAFF
TRBV29-1	TRBJ2-7	once	TRBD2	TGCAGCGTATCGACTAGCGGGGGAGGGAACGAGCAGTACTTC	CSVSTSGGGNEQYF
TRBV18	TRBJ1-5	.	.	TGTGCCAGCTCACCAAGCAATGGGTATAGCAATCAGCCCCAGCATTTT	CASSPSNGYSNQPQHF
TRBV7-7	TRBJ1-1	.	TRBD1	TGTGCCAGCAGCTTATCCCGGGACAGCCCTGAAGCTTTCTTT	CASSLSRDSPEAFF
TRBV7-2	TRBJ1-1	.	.	TGTGCCAGCAGCAGATCCGGGACGGGGGGCACTGAAGCTTTCTTT	CASSRSGTGGTEAFF
TRBV27	TRBJ1-2	.	.	TGTGCCAGCAGCCCCATCGGGGTGAACTATGGCTACACCTTC	CASSPIGVNYGYTF
TRBV6-2/TRBV6-3	TRBJ2-1	once	.	TGTGCCAGCAGTTACTTCCGTCAGCTTAGCTCCTACAATGAGCAGTTCTTC	CASSYFRQLSSYNEQFF
TRBV28	TRBJ2-2	.	TRBD1	TGTGCCAGCAGTACCCGGACAGGGTCCGGGGAGCTGTTTTTT	CASSTRTGSGELFF
TRBV4-1	TRBJ2-7	.	TRBD2	TGCGCCAGCAGCCAAGATCGCGGGAGCTCCTACGAGCAGTACTTC	CASSQDRGSSYEQYF
TRBV9	TRBJ1-1	.	TRBD1	TGTGCCAGCAGCGTTCCGCCGGGGACAGGGAACACTGAAGCTTTCTTT	CASSVPPGTGNTEAFF
TRBV10-2	TRBJ2-7	.	TRBD2	TGCGCCAGCAGTGAGAAAGCGGGAGGGCCCTACGAGCAGTACTTC	CASSEKAGGPYEQYF
TRBV5-4	TRBJ2-3	.	TRBD2	TGTGCCAGCAGCTTGGGGGCGGGAGGGCCAGGAGATACGCAGTATTTT	CASSLGAGGPGDTQYF
TRBV30	TRBJ2-2	.	.	TGTGCCTGGAGTGTACGGGCGGGCATTATAGGCGGTGTTAGGGCCACCGGGGAGCTGTTTTTT	CAWSVRAGIIGGVRATGELFF
TRBV10-3	TRBJ2-1	.	TRBD2	TGTGCCATCAGTACTGGGACTAGCGGGAGTAACGCTGAGCAGTTCTTC	CAISTGTSGSNAEQFF
TRBV27	TRBJ2-5	.	.	TGTGCCAGCAGGCCTCAGTCCCAGGGGCCCCAGACCCAGTACTTC	CASRPQSQGPQTQYF
TRBV6-5	TRBJ1-1	.	TRBD1	TGTGCCAGCAGTTACGACAGGGACGCTGAAGCTTTCTTT	CASSYDRDAEAFF
TRBV7-9	TRBJ1-1	once	.	TGTGCCAGCAGGACCGTCAACACTGAAGCTTTCTTT	CASRTVNTEAFF
TRBV19	TRBJ2-6	.	TRBD2	TGTGCCAGTCATGCAGTCGTGGGCGGGAGGACCCTTACCGGGGCCAACGTCCTGACTTTC	CASHAVVGGRTLTGANVLTF
TRBV7-9	TRBJ2-3	.	.	TGTGCCAGCAGCTTGTCTGGGGCTGGAGATACGCAGTATTTT	CASSLSGAGDTQYF
TRBV15	TRBJ2-7	.	TRBD2	TGTGCCACCAGCGCCTTGATCGAGGCGGGGGGTGCGGACGAGCAGTACTTC	CATSALIEAGGADEQYF
TRBV5-6	TRBJ2-7	.	.	TGTGCCAGCAGCTTGGAAACAGGTTCCTACGAGCAGTACTTC	CASSLETGSYEQYF
TRBV5-1	TRBJ2-1	once	TRBD1	TGCGCCAGCAGCACCGGACAGGGGCGCGGAGTAAACAATGAGCAGTTCTTC	CASSTGQGRGVNNEQFF
TRBV2	TRBJ2-1	once	TRBD2	TGTGCCAGCAATGGCGGGAGGAACGACAATGAGCAGTTCTTC	CASNGGRNDNEQFF
TRBV6-4	TRBJ1-1	.	TRBD1	TGTGCCTGTCCGATTGAGGCAGGGGGCGAAGAGTACACTGAAGCTTTCTTT	CACPIEAGGEEYTEAFF
TRBV15	TRBJ2-7	.	.	TGTGCCACCAGCAGAGATCAGTGGGAGCAGTACTTC	CATSRDQWEQYF
TRBV7-9	TRBJ1-2	.	.	TGTGCCAGCAGCTCAGGCCCAACCCTAAGAAGTCACTATGGCTACACCTTC	CASSSGPTLRSHYGYTF
TRBV7-9	TRBJ2-5	.	TRBD1	TGTGCCAGCAGCTTAGGTTCGACAGGGGGCCGGGAGACCCAGTACTTC	CASSLGSTGGRETQYF
TRBV5-1	TRBJ2-7	.	.	TGCGCCAGCAGCCCGTCCCCGCACTCCTCTTTCGCCTACGAGCAGTACTTC	CASSPSPHSSFAYEQYF
TRBV27	TRBJ2-7	.	.	TGTGCCAGCAGTCCGAGGGGGGACAGTACCTACGAGCAGTACTTC	CASSPRGDSTYEQYF
TRBV14	TRBJ2-1	.	.	TGTGCCAGCAGCCAAGCCGGACAGTACCAGCGGAATGAGCAGTTCTTC	CASSQAGQYQRNEQFF
TRBV30	TRBJ1-1	.	TRBD1	TGTGCCTGGACGGGGACAGGGCGCACTGAAGCTTTCTTT	CAWTGTGRTEAFF
TRBV27	TRBJ1-1	.	.	TGTGCCCTTCTGACGCGGGGGAACACTGAAGCTTTCTTT	CALLTRGNTEAFF
TRBV29-1	TRBJ2-7	.	.	TGCAGCGTTGACTTCGGTGGACTGGAGTACTTC	CSVDFGGLEYF
TRBV23-1	TRBJ2-3	.	TRBD2	TGCGCCAGCAGTCAATCTCCCGGGAGGGCAGTTACAGATACGCAGTATTTT	CASSQSPGRAVTDTQYF
TRBV5-4	TRBJ2-5	.	.	TGTGCCAGCAGCTTGGCTGAGACCCAGTACTTC	CASSLAETQYF